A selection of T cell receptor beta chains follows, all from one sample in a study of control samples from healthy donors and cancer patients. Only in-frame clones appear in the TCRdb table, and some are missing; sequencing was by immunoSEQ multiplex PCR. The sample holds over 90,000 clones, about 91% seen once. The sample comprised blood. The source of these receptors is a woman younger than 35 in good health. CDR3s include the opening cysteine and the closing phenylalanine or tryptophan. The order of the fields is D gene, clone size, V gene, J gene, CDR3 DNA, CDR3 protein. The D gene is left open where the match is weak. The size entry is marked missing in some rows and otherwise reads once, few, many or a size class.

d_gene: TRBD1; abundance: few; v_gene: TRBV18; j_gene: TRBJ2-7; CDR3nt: TGTGCCAGCTCACCACAGGGGGCGTCCTACGAGCAGTACTTC; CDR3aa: CASSPQGASYEQYF
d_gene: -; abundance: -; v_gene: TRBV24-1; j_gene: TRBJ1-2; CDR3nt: TGTGCCACCAGTGACCGAACGGACAGCTATGGCTACACCTTC; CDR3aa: CATSDRTDSYGYTF
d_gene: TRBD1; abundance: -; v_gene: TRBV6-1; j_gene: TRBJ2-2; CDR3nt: TGTGCCAGCAGTGAAAGTACAGGGGACGGCACCGGGGAGCTGTTTTTT; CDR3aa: CASSESTGDGTGELFF
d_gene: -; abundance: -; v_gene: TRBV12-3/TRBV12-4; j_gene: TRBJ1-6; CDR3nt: TGTGCCAGCAGTTTAACAGGCGGTTCACCCCTCCACTTT; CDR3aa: CASSLTGGSPLHF
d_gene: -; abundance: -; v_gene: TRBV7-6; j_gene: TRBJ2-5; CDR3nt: TGTGCCAGCACCTGGGGATATGGACGACCCCAAGAGACCCAGTACTTC; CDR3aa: CASTWGYGRPQETQYF
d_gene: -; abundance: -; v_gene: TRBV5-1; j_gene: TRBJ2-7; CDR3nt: TGCGCCAGCAGAGTCCAGGACTCTCCCTACGAGCAGTACTTC; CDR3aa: CASRVQDSPYEQYF
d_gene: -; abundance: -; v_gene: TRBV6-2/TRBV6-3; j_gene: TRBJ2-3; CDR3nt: TGTGCCAGCAGTTTAATCGGGCAGGGGATAGATACGCAGTATTTT; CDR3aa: CASSLIGQGIDTQYF
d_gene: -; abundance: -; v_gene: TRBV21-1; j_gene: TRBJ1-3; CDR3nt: TGTGCCAGCAGCAAAGTTCGGGGGTACGGAAACACCATATATTTT; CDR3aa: CASSKVRGYGNTIYF
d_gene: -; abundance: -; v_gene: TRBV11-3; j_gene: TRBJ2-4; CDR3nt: TGTGCCAGCAGCTTAGGGGGTGGGAGGGCCAAAAACATTCAGTACTTC; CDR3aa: CASSLGGGRAKNIQYF
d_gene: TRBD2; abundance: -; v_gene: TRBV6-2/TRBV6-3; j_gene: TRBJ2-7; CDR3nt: TGTGCCAGCAGTCTACGGGAGGGGCTCTACGAGCAGTACTTC; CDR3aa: CASSLREGLYEQYF
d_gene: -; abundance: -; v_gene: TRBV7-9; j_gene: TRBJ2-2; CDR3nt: TGTGCCAGCAGCCCCTCGGGGGGCTCCGGGGAGCTGTTTTTT; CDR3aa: CASSPSGGSGELFF
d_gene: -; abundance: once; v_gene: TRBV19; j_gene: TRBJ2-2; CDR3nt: TGTGCCACCAGGGCGGGCCCGAGGGCCGGGGAGCTGTTTTTT; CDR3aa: CATRAGPRAGELFF
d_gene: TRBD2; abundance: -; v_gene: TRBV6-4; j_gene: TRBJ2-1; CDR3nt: TGTGCCAGCAGTCCTCGTCCGGGAGGGACTAGCAAGTTCTTC; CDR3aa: CASSPRPGGTSKFF
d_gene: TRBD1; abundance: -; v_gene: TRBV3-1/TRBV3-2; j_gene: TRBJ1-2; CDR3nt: TGTGCCAGCAGCTCTTCTCCGACAGGGGAGGGGGGCTACACCTTC; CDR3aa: CASSSSPTGEGGYTF
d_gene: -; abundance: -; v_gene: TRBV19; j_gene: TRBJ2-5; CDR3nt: TGTGCCAGTAGTATCGGATTGGCAGAGACCCAGTACTTC; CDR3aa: CASSIGLAETQYF
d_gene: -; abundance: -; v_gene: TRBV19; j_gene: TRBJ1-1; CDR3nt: TGTGCCAGTAGCACAGGGAACACTGAAGCTTTCTTT; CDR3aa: CASSTGNTEAFF
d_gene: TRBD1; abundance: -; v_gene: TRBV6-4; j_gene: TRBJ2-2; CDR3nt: TGTGCCAGCAGTGACGGGGACAGGGTAACCGGGGAGCTGTTTTTT; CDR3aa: CASSDGDRVTGELFF
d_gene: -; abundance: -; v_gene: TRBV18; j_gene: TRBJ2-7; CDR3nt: TGTGCCAGCTCACCAAACGGACAGAGCTCCTACGAGCAGTACTTC; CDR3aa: CASSPNGQSSYEQYF
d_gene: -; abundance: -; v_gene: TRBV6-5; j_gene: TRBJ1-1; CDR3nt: TGTGCCAGCAGTTACGCAGCAACGAACACTGAAGCTTTCTTT; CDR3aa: CASSYAATNTEAFF
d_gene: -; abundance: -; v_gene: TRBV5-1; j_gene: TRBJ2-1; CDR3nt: TGCGCCAGCAGCTTGGAGGGAGCAGGCAATGAGCAGTTCTTC; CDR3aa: CASSLEGAGNEQFF
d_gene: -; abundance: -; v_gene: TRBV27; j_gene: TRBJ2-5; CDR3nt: TGTGCCAGCAGTTTTTGGCGGGACTCAGAGACCCAGTACTTC; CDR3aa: CASSFWRDSETQYF
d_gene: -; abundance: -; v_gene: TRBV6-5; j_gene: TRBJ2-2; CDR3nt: TGTGCCAGCGGGGAGGCCCTCCGGACCGGGGAGCTGTTTTTT; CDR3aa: CASGEALRTGELFF
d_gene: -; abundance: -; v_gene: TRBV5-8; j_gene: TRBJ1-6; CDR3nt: TGTGCCAGCAGCTCCTTCCGCGGTAATTCACCCCTCCACTTT; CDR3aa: CASSSFRGNSPLHF
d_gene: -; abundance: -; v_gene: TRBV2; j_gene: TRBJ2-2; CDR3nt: TGTGCCAGCAGGCTCCTAGCGCTGCGAGGGGAGCTGTTTTTT; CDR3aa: CASRLLALRGELFF
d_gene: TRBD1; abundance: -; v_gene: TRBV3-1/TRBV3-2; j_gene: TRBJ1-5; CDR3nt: TGTGCCAGCAGCCCTAACAGGGGGCTACAGCCCCAGCATTTT; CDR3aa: CASSPNRGLQPQHF
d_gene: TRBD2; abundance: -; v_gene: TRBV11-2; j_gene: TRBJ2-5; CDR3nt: TGTGCCAGCAGACCAGGGATAGGGCTAGCGGGAGTAGAGACCCAGTACTTC; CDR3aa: CASRPGIGLAGVETQYF
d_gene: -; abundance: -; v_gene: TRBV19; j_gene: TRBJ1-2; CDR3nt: TGTGCCAGTAGTATTGACGAACTCTATGGCTACACCTTC; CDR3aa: CASSIDELYGYTF
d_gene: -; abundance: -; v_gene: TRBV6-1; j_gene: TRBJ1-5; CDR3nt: TGTGCCAGCAGTGACAGGGCTCAGCCCCAGCATTTT; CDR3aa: CASSDRAQPQHF
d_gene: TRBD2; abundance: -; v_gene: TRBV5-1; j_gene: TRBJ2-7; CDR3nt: TGCGCCAGCAGCCCAAAATCTAGCGGGAGGCCGCGGGAGCAGTACTTC; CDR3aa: CASSPKSSGRPREQYF
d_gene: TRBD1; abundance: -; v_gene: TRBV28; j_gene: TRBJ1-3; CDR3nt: TGTGCCAGCAGGGGACAGGGTGGAAACACCATATATTTT; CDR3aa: CASRGQGGNTIYF
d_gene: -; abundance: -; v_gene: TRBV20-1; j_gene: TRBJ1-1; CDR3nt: TGCAGTGCTAGACCTGAAGCTTTCTTT; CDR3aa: CSARPEAFF
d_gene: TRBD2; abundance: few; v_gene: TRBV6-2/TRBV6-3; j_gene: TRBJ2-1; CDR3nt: TGTGCCAGCAGTTTTACTAGCGGGAAGGATGAGCAGTTCTTC; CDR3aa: CASSFTSGKDEQFF
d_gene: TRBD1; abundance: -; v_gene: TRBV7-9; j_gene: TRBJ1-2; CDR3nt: TGTGCCAGCAGCTCCCGCCCGGGACAGGGCGGCTATGGCTACACCTTC; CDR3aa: CASSSRPGQGGYGYTF
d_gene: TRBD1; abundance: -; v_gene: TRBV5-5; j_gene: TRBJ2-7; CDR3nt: TGTGCCAGCACCTGGGACAGGGTCGAGCAGTACTTC; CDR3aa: CASTWDRVEQYF
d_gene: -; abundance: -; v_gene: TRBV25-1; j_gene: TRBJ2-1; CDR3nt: TGTGCCAGCAGTGAATTGTCAGGGGGGTCGGGGAATGAGCAGTTCTTC; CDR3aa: CASSELSGGSGNEQFF
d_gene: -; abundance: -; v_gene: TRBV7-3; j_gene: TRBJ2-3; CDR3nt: TGTGCCAGCAGCTTCGGGGTGGCAGATACGCAGTATTTT; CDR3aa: CASSFGVADTQYF
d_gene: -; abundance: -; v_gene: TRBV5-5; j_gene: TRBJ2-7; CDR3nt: TGTGCCAGCAGCTTAGTAGGGGCTACCTACGAGCAGTACTTC; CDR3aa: CASSLVGATYEQYF
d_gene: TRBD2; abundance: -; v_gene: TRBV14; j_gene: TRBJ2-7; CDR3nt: TGTGCCAGCAGCCAAGATCGAGCTAGCGGGAGGGCCGTATACGAGCAGTACTTC; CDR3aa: CASSQDRASGRAVYEQYF
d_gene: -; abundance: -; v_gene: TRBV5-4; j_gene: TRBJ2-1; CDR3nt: TGTGCCAGCAGCCTAACAGCGGTGCGGCGGAGCAATGAGCAGTTCTTC; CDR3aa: CASSLTAVRRSNEQFF
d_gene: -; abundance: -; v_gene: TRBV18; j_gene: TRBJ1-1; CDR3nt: TGTGCCAGCTCACCAATGTTAAGGGGCCTGAACACTGAAGCTTTCTTT; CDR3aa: CASSPMLRGLNTEAFF
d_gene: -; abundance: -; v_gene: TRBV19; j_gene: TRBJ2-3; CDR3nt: TGTGCCAGTAGTATGACAGCTAGCACAGATACGCAGTATTTT; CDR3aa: CASSMTASTDTQYF